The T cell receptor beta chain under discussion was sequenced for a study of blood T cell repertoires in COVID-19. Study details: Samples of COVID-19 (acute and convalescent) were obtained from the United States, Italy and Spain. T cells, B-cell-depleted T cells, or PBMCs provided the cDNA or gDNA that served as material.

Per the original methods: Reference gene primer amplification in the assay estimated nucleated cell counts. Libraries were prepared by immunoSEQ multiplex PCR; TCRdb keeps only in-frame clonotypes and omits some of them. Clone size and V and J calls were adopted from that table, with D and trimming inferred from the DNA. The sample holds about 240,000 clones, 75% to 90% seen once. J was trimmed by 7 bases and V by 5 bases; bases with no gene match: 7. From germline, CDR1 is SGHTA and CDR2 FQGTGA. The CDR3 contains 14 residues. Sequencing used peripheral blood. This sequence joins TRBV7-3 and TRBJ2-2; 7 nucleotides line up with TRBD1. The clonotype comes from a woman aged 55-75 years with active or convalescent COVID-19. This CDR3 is CASSPRQGYGELFF. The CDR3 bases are TGTGCCAGCAGCCCAAGACAGGGTTACGGGGAGCTGTTTTTT.